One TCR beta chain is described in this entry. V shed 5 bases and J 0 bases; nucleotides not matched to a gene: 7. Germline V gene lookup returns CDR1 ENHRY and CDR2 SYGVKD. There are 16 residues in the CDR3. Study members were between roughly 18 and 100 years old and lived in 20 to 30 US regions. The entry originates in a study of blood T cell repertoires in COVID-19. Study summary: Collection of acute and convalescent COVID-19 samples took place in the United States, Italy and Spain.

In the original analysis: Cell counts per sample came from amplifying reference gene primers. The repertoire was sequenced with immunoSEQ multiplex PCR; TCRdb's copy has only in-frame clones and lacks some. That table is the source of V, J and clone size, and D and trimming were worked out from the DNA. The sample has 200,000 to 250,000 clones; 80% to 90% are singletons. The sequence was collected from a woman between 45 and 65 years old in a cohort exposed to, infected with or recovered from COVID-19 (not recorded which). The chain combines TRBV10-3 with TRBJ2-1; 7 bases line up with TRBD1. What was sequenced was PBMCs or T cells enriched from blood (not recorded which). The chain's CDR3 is CAISSTGDSSYNEQFF. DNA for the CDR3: TGTGCCATCAGTTCAACAGGGGACAGCTCCTACAATGAGCAGTTCTTC.